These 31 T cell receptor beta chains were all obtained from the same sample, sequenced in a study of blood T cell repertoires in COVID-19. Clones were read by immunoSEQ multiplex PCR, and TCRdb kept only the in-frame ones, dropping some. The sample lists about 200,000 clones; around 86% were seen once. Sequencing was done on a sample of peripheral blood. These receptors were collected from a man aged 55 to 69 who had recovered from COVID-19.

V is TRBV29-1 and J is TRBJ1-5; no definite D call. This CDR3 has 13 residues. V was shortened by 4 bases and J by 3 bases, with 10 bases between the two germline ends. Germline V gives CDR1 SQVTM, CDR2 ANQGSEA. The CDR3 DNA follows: TGCAGCGTTGGAGGTGAATCCAATCAGCCCCAGCATTTT. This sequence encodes CSVGGESNQPQHF. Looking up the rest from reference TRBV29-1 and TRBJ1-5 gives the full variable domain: SAVISQKPSRDICQRGTSLTIQCQVDSQVTMMFWYRQQPGQSLTLIATANQGSEATYESGFVIDKFPISRPNLTFSTLTVSNMSPEDSSIYLCSVGGESNQPQHFGDGTRLSIL.

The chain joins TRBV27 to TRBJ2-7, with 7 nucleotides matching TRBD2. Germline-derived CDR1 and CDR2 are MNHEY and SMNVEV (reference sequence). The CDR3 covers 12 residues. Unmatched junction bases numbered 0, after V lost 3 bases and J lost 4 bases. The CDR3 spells CASSLGGYEQYF. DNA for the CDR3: TGTGCCAGCAGTTTGGGGGGGTACGAGCAGTACTTC.

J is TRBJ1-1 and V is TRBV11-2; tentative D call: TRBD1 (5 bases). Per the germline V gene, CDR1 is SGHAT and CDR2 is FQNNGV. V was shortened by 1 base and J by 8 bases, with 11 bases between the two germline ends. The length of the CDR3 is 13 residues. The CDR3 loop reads CASSLVGAREAFF. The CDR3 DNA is TGTGCCAGCAGCTTAGTTGGGGCCAGAGAAGCTTTCTTT.

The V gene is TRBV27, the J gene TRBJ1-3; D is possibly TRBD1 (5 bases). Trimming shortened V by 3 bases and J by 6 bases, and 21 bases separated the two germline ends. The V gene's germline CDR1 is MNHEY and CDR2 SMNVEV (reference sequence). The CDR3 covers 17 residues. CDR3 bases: TGTGCCAGCAGTTTTGGCGACCCTCGGGGGAGCCCAAACACCATATATTTT. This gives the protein CASSFGDPRGSPNTIYF.

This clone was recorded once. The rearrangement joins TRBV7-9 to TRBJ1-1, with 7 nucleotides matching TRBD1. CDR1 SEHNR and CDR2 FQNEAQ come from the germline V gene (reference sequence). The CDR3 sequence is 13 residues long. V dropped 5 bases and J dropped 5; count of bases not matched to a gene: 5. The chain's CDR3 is CASSTTGVTEAFF. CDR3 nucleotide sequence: TGTGCCAGCAGCACCACAGGGGTAACTGAAGCTTTCTTT.

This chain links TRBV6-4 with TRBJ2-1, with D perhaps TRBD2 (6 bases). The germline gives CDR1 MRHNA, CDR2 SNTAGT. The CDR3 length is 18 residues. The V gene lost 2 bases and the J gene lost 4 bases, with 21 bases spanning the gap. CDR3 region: CASSDESRAGPIYNEQFF. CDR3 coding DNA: TGTGCCAGCAGTGACGAATCGCGGGCGGGGCCCATATACAATGAGCAGTTCTTC.

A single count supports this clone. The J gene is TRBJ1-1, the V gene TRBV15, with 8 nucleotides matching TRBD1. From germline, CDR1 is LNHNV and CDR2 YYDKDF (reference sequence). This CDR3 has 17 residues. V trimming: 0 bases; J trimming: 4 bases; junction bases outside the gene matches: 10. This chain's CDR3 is CATSRDYSQGAGTEAFF. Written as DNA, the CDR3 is TGTGCCACCAGCAGAGATTATTCCCAGGGGGCAGGCACTGAAGCTTTCTTT.

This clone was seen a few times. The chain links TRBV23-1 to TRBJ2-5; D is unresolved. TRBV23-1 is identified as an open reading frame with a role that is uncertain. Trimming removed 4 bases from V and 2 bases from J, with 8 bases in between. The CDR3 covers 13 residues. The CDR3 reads CASSLQTQETQYF. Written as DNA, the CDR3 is TGCGCCAGCAGTCTGCAGACTCAAGAGACCCAGTACTTC.

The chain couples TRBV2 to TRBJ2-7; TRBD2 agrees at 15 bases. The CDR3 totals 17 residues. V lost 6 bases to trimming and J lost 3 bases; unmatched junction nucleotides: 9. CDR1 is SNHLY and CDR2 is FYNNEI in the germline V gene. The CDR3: CASRPGLAGGSIYEQYF. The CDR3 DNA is TGTGCCAGCAGACCGGGACTAGCGGGAGGATCTATCTACGAGCAGTACTTC.

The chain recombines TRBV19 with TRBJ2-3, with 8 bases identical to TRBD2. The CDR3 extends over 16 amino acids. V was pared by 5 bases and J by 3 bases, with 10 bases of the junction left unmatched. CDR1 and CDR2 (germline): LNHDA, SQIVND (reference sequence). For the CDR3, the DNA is TGTGCCAGTAGTCGGGAGGGCCACGGGGCGACAGATACGCAGTATTTT. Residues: CASSREGHGATDTQYF.

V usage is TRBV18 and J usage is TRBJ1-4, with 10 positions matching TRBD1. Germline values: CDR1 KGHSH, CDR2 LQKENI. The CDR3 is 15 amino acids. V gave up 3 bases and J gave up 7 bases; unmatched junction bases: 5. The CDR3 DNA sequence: TGTGCCAGCTCACCCGACGGGACAGGGGTTGAAAAACTGTTTTTT. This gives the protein CASSPDGTGVEKLFF.

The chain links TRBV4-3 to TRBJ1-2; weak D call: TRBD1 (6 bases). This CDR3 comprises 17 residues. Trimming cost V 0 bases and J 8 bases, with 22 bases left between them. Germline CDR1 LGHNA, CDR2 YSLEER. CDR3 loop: CASSQEGTGTPNSGYTF. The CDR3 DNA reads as TGCGCCAGCAGCCAAGAGGGGACCGGGACACCAAATTCCGGCTACACCTTC.

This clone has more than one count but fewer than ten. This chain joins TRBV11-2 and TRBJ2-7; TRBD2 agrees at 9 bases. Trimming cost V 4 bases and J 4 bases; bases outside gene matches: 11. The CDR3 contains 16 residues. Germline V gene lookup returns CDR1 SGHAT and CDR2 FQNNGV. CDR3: CASSYTKRGALYEQYF. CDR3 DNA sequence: TGTGCCAGCAGCTACACTAAGCGGGGGGCCCTTTACGAGCAGTACTTC.

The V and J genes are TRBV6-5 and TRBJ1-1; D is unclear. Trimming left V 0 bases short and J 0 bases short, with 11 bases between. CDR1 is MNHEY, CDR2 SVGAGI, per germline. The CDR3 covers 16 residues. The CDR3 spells CASSYSYNGVNTEAFF. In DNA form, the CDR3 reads TGTGCCAGCAGTTACTCGTATAATGGAGTGAACACTGAAGCTTTCTTT.

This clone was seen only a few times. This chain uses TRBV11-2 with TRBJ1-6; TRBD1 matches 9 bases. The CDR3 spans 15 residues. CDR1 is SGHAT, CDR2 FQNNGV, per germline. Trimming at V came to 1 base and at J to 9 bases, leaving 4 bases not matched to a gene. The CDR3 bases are TGTGCCAGCAGCTTAGGTGGGACAGGGTCTTCACCCCTCCACTTT. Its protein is CASSLGGTGSSPLHF.

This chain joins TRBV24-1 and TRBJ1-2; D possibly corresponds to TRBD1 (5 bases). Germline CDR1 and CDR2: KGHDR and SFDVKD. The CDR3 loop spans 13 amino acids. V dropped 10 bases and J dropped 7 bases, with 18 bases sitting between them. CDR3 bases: TGTGCCACGGAGGGGTTTCCCCTTAGTGGCTACACCTTC. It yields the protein CATEGFPLSGYTF.

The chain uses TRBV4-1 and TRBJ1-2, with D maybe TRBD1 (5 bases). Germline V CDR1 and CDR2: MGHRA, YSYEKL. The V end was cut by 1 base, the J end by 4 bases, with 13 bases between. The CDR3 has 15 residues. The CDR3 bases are TGCGCCAGCAGCCAAGTTTACGGGGGAAGCTATGGCTACACCTTC. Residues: CASSQVYGGSYGYTF.

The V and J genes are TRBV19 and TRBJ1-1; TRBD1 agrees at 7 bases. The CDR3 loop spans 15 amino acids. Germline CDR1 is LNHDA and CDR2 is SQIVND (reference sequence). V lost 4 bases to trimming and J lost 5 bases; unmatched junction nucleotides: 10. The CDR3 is CASSTGGGRETEAFF. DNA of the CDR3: TGTGCCAGTAGTACGGGAGGGGGCAGGGAGACTGAAGCTTTCTTT.

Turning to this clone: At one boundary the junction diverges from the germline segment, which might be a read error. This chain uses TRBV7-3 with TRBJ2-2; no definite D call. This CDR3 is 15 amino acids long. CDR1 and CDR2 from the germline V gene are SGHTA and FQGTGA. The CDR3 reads CASSPRDSKTGELFF. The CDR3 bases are TGTGCCAGCAGCCCTCGAGACTCGAAAACCGGGGAGCTGTTTTTT.

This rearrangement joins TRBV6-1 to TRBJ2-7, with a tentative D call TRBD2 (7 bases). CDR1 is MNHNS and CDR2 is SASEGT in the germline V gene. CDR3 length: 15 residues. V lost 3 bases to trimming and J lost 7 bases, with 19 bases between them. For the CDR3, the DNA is TGTGCCAGCAGTGAGAGGGGGGGACCTGCTCGTGAGCAGTACTTC. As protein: CASSERGGPAREQYF.

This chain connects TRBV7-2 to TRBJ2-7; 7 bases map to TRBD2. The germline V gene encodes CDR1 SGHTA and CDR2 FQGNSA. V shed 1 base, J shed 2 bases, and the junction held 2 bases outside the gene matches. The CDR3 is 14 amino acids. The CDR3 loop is CASSLGGRPYEQYF. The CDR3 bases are TGTGCCAGCAGCTTAGGCGGGAGACCCTACGAGCAGTACTTC. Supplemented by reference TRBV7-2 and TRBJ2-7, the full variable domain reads GAGVSQSPSNKVTEKGKDVELRCDPISGHTALYWYRQSLGQGLEFLIYFQGNSAPDKSGLPSDRFSAERTGGSVSTLTIQRTQQEDSAVYLCASSLGGRPYEQYFGPGTRLTVT.

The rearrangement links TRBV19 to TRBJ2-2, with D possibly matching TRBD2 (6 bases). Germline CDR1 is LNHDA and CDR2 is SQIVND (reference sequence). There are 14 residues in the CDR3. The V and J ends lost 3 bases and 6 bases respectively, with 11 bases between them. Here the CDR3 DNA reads TGTGCCAGTAGTATGGAGGGGCTGGCCGGGGAGCTGTTTTTT. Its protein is CASSMEGLAGELFF. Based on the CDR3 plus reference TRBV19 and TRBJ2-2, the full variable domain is DGGITQSPKYLFRKEGQNVTLSCEQNLNHDAMYWYRQDPGQGLRLIYYSQIVNDFQKGDIAEGYSVSREKKESFPLTVTSAQKNPTAFYLCASSMEGLAGELFFGEGSRLTVL.

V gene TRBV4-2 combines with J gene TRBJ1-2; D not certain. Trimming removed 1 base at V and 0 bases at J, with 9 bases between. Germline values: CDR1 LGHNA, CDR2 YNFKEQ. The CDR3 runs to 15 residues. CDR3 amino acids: CASSQGGLTNYGYTF. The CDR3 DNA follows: TGTGCCAGCAGCCAAGGAGGGTTAACTAACTATGGCTACACCTTC.

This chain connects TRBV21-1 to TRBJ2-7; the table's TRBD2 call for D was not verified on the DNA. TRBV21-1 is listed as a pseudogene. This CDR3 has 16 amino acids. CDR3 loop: CASSKNCIAGDPEQYF. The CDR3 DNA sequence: TGTGCCAGCAGCAAAAATTGCATAGCGGGAGATCCCGAGCAGTACTTC.

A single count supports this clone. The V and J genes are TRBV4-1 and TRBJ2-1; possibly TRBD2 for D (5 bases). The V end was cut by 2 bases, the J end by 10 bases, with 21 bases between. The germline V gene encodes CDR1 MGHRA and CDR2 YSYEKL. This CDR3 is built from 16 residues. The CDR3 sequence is CASSQYYASPGWEQFF. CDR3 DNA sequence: TGCGCCAGCAGCCAATATTATGCTAGCCCCGGGTGGGAGCAGTTCTTC.

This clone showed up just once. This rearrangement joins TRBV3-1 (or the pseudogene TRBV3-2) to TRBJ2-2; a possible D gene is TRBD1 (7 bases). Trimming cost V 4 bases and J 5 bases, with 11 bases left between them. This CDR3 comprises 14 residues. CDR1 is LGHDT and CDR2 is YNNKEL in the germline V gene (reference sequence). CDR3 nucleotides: TGTGCCAGCAGCCGCGCGGGACAGACCGGGGAGCTGTTTTTT. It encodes CASSRAGQTGELFF.

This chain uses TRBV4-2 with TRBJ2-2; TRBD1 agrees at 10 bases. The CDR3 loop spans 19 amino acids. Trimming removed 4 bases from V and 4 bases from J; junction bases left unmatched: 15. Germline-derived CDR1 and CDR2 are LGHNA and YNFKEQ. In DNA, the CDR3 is TGTGCCAGCAGCCTCGTGGGGCGCAGGACAGGGGGTTTCACCGGGGAGCTGTTTTTT. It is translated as CASSLVGRRTGGFTGELFF.

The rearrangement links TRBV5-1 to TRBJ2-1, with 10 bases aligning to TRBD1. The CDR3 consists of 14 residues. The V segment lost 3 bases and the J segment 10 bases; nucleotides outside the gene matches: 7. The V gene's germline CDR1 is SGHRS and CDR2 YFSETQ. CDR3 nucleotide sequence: TGCGCCAGCAGCTCCGGGACAGGGGCAGTCGAGCAGTTCTTC. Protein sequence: CASSSGTGAVEQFF. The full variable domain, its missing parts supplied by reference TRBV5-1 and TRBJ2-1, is KAGVTQTPRYLIKTRGQQVTLSCSPISGHRSVSWYQQTPGQGLQFLFEYFSETQRNKGNFPGRFSGRQFSNSRSEMNVSTLELGDSALYLCASSSGTGAVEQFFGPGTRLTVL.

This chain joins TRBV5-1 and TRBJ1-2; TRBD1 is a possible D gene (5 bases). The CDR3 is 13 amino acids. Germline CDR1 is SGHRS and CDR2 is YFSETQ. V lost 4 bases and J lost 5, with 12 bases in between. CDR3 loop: CASSGGTAYGYTF. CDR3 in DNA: TGCGCCAGCAGCGGTGGGACTGCATATGGCTACACCTTC.

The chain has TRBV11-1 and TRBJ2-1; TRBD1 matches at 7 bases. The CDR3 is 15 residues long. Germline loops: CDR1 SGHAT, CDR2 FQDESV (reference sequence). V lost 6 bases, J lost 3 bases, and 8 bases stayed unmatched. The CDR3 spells CASSSDRERYNEQFF. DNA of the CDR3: TGTGCCAGCAGTTCAGACAGGGAGCGCTACAATGAGCAGTTCTTC.

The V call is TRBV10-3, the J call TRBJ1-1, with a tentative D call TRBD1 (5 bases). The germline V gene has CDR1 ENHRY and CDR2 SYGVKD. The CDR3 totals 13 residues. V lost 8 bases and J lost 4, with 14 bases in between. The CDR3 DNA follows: TGTGCCATCGCGTACGAAAGGGGCACTGAAGCTTTCTTT. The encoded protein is CAIAYERGTEAFF.